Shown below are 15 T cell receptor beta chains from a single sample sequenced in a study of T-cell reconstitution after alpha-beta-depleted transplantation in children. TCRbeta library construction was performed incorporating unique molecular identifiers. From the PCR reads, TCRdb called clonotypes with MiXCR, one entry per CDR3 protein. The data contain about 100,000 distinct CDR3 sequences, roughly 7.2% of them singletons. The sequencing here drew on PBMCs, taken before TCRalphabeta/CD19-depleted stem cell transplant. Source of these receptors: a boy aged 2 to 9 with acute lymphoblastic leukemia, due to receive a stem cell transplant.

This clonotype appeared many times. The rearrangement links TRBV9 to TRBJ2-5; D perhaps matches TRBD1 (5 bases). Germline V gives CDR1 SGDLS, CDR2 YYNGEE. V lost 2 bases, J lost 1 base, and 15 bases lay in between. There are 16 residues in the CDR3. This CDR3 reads CASSVDTAGFQETQYF. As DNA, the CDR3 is TGTGCCAGCAGCGTCGATACCGCAGGGTTCCAAGAGACCCAGTACTTC.

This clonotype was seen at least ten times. The CDR3 is CASSLEPPDEKLFF. The CDR3 region has the DNA TGTGCCAGCAGCTTAGAACCCCCCGATGAAAAACTGTTTTTT. This sequence joins TRBV7-2 and TRBJ1-4; D ambiguous. CDR1 is SGHTA, CDR2 FQGNSA, per germline. This CDR3 spans 14 amino acids. Between the trimmed V and J ends, which lost 1 base and 6 bases, there was a span of 9 bases.

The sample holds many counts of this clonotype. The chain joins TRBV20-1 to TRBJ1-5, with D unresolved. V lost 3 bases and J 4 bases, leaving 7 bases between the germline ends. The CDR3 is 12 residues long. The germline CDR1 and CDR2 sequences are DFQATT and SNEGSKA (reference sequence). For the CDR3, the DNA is TGCAGTGCTAGGGAGAGTAATCAGCCCCAGCATTTT. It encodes CSARESNQPQHF.

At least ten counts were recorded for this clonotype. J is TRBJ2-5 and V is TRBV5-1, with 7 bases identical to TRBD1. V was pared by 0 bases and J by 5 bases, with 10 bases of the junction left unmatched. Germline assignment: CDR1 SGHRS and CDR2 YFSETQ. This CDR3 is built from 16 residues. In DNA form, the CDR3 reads TGCGCCAGCAGCTTGGGGACAAACAGGGGCGCGGAGACCCAGTACTTC. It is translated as CASSLGTNRGAETQYF.

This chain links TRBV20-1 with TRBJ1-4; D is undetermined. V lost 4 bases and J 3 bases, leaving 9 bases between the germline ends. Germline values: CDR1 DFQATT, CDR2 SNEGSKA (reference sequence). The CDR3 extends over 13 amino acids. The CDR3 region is CSAIPHSNEKLFF. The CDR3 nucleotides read TGCAGTGCTATCCCTCACTCTAATGAAAAACTGTTTTTT.

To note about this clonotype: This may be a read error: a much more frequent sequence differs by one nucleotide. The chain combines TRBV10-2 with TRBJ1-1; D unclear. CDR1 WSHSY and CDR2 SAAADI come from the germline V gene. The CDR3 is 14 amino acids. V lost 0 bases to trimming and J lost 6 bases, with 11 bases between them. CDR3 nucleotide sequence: TGCGCCAGCAGTGAGTCAGCGTCGAGGTCTGAAGCTTTCTTT. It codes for CASSESASRSEAFF.

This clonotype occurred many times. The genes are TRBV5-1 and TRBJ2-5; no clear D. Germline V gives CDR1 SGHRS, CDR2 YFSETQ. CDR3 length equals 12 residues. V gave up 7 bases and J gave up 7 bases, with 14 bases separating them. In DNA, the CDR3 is TGCGCCAGCCGCAGAGCTGAAGGGACCCAGTACTTC. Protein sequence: CASRRAEGTQYF.

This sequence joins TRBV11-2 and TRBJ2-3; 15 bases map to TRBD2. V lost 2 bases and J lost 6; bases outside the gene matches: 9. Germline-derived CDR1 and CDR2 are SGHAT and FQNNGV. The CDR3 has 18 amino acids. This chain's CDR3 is CASSLSPGLAGGGDTQYF. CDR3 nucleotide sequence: TGTGCCAGCAGCTTATCCCCGGGACTAGCGGGGGGCGGGGATACGCAGTATTTT. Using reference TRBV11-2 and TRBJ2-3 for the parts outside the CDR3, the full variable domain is EAGVAQSPRYKIIEKRQSVAFWCNPISGHATLYWYQQILGQGPKLLIQFQNNGVVDDSQLPKDRFSAERLKGVDSTLKIQPAKLEDSAVYLCASSLSPGLAGGGDTQYFGPGTRLTVL.

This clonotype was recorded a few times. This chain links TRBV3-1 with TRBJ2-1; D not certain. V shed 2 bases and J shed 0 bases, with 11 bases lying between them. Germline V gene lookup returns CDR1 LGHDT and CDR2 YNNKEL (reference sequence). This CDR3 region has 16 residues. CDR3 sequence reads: CASSQMTTSSYNEQFF. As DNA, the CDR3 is TGTGCCAGCAGCCAAATGACCACGTCCTCCTACAATGAGCAGTTCTTC.

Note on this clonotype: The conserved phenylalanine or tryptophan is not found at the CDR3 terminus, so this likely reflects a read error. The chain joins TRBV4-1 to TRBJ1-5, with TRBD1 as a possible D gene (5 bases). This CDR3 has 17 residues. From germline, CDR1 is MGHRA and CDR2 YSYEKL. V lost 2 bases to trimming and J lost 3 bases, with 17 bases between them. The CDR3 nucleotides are TGCGCCAGCAGCCAACTTTACGGGGGGGGTAACAATCAGCCCCAGCATTGT. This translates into CASSQLYGGGNNQPQHC.

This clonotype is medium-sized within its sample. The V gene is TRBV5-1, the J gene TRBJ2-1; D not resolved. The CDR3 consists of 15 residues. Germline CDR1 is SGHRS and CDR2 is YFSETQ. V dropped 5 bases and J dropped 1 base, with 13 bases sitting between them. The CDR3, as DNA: TGCGCCAGCAGAACTGGCTTTCGTTCCTACAATGAGCAGTTCTTC. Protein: CASRTGFRSYNEQFF.

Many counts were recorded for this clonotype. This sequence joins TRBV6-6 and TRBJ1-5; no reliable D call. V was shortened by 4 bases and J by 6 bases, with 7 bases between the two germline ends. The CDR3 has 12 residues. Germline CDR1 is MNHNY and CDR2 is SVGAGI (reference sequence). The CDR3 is CASSSQGQPQHF. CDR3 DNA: TGTGCCAGCAGTTCGCAAGGTCAGCCCCAGCATTTT.

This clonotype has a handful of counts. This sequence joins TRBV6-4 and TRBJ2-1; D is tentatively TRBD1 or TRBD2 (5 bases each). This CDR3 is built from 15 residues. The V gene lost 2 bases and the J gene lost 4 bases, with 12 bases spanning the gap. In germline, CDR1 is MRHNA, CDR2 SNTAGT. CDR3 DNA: TGTGCCAGCAGTGACCCGGGGTCAGGGTACAATGAGCAGTTCTTC. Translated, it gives CASSDPGSGYNEQFF.

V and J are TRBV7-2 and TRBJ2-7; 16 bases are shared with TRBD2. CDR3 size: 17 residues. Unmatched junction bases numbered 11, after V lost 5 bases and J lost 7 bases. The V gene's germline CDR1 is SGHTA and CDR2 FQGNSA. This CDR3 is CASSRPSGLAGGPEQYF. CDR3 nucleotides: TGTGCCAGCAGCAGGCCTTCGGGACTAGCGGGGGGGCCGGAGCAGTACTTC.

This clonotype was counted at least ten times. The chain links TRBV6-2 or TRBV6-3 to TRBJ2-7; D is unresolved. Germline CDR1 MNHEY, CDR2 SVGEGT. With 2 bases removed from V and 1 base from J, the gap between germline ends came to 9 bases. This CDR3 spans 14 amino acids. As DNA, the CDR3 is TGTGCCAGCAGTTACGGGCCGGTTTCCTACGAGCAGTACTTC. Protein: CASSYGPVSYEQYF.